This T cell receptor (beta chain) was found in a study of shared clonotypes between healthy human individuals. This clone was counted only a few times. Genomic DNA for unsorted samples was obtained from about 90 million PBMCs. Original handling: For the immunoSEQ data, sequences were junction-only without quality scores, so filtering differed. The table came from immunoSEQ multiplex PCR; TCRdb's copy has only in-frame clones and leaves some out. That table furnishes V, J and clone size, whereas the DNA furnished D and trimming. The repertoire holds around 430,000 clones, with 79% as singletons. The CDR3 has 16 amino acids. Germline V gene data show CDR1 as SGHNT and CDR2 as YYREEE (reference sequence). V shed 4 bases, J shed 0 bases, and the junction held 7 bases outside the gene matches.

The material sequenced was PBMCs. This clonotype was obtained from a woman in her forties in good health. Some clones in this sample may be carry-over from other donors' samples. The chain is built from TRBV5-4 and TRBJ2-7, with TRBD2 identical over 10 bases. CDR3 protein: CASSRVAGGFSYEQYF. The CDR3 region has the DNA TGTGCCAGCAGCCGAGTAGCGGGGGGTTTCTCCTACGAGCAGTACTTC.